This TCR beta chain was captured in a study of vaccination and CD4 T cells after COVID-19. Study-wide context: The cells were exposed to overlapping spike peptides originating from SARS-CoV-2, HCoV-NL63, HCoV-OC43 and HCoV-229E for stimulation.

The CDR3 has 12 amino acids. Germline assignment: CDR1 DFQATT and CDR2 SNEGSKA (reference sequence). The V gene lost 3 bases and the J gene lost 7 bases, with 7 bases spanning the gap. In regard to this clonotype: Its antigen is unknown.

Scientists ran DNA taken from cultured CD4+ T cells through the Oncomine TCR Beta short-read assay for sequencing. TCRdb re-analysed the PCR reads in MiXCR, keeping a single row per CDR3 protein. Among 7,600 or so distinct CDR3 sequences listed, roughly 60% were seen once. Documented treatment: approximately nine-day PBMC culture with coronavirus spike peptide pools or control peptides (ViraFEST assay). The clonotype originates from a human donor who had recovered from COVID-19. The chain carries TRBV20-1 and TRBJ1-6, with D unresolved. The source material was CD4+ T cells from blood, cultured in vitro. CDR3 sequence: CSASGPNSPLHF. CDR3 nucleotide sequence: TGCAGTGCTAGCGGTCCGAATTCACCCCTCCACTTT.